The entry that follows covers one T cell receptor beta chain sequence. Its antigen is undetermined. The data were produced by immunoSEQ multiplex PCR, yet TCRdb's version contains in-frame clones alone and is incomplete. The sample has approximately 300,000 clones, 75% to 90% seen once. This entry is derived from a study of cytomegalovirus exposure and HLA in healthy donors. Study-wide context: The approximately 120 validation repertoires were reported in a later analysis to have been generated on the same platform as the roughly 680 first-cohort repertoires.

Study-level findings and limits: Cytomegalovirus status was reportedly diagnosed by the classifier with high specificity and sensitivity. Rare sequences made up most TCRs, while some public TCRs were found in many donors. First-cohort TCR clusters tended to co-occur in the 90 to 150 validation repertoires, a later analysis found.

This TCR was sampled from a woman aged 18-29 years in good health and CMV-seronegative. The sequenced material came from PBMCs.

The CDR3 sequence: CASRGTDTQYF. The CDR3 nucleotides are TGTGCTTCTCGAGGAACAGATACGCAGTATTTT. The V and J genes are TRBV6-6 and TRBJ2-3; no firm D call. Germline V gene data show CDR1 as MNHNY and CDR2 as SVGAGI (reference sequence). This CDR3 comprises 11 residues.